Listed below are T cell receptor beta chains from one sample, sequenced in a study of T cells in Graves' hyperthyroidism and ophthalmopathy. TCRdb reprocessed the multiplex PCR reads with MiXCR, giving one entry per CDR3 protein. The table has roughly 700,000 distinct CDR3 sequences, less than 15% seen once. Sequenced material: blood. These receptors all stem from a woman between 18 and 29 years old with Graves' hyperthyroidism. Both conserved end residues are part of each CDR3. A D gene is named only where the DNA matches it firmly. Size is omitted from some rows. Given values are once, few, many or a class for expanded clones.

clone size,J gene,V gene,D gene,CDR3 DNA,CDR3 protein
NA,TRBJ1-1,TRBV20-1,NA,TGCAGTGCCCCGTTTTCTCGAGTGAACGCTGAAGCTCTCTTT,CSAPFSRVNAEALF
many,TRBJ2-1,TRBV11-2,NA,TGTGCCAGCAGCTTAGTCCCCTCGGCGGGCTCCTACAATGAGCAGTTCTTC,CASSLVPSAGSYNEQFF
many,TRBJ2-1,TRBV2,NA,TGTGCCAGCAGGAGGGAGTATGATTACAATGAGCAGTTCTTC,CASRREYDYNEQFF
few,TRBJ2-7,TRBV7-9,TRBD1,TGTGCCAGCAGCCCGCCCCCCGGGACAGGGAACTACGAGCAGTACTTC,CASSPPPGTGNYEQYF
many,TRBJ2-3,TRBV3-1,NA,TGTGCCAGCAGCGAAGCCCGCTCCGGAGCTAGCACAGATACGCAGTATTTT,CASSEARSGASTDTQYF
few,TRBJ2-1,TRBV5-1,NA,TGCGCCAGCAGCGCCCAAGGGGACGCGTTCAATGAGCAGTTCTTC,CASSAQGDAFNEQFF
many,TRBJ2-3,TRBV2,NA,TGCGCCAGCAGTGTTAGCACAGATACGCAGTATTTT,CASSVSTDTQYF
few,TRBJ2-7,TRBV6-1,TRBD1,TGTGCCAGCAGTTTGACAGGGGGCGCCCCCTCCTACGAGCAGTACTTC,CASSLTGGAPSYEQYF
NA,TRBJ1-5,TRBV20-1,NA,TGCAGTGCTAGATGGGGAGATCAGCCCCAGCATTTT,CSARWGDQPQHF
few,TRBJ2-1,TRBV5-1,TRBD1,TGCGCCAGCAGCTCGGGACAGGGGGCGTTAAATGAGCAGTTCTTC,CASSSGQGALNEQFF
many,TRBJ2-7,TRBV28,NA,TGTGCCAGCAGTTTATCAGTCTCCTACGAGCAGTACTTC,CASSLSVSYEQYF
few,TRBJ1-6,TRBV6-5,NA,TGTGCCAGCAGTTACTCGAATGCGGAGGGATCACCCCTCCACTTT,CASSYSNAEGSPLHF
many,TRBJ1-2,TRBV2,TRBD1,TGTGCCAGCAGTCAATCAGGGGGGGGCTACACCTTC,CASSQSGGGYTF
few,TRBJ2-7,TRBV20-1,TRBD1,TGCAGTGCTAGAGAATTGACAGGGACCTACGAGCAGTACTTC,CSARELTGTYEQYF
NA,TRBJ2-7,TRBV5-1,NA,TGCGCCAGCAGCTTTACAGGGCTTTTGGACGAGCAGTACTTC,CASSFTGLLDEQYF
many,TRBJ1-1,TRBV6-5,NA,TGTGCCAGCAGTTACCGGCTGAACACTGAAGCTTTCTTT,CASSYRLNTEAFF
NA,TRBJ1-6,TRBV7-9,NA,TGTGCCAGCAGCTTCGGACGGGCCCCTGAGAATTCACCCCTCCACTTT,CASSFGRAPENSPLHF
NA,TRBJ2-1,TRBV7-6,NA,TGTGCCAGCAGCAACATTGCGGGCAATGAGCAGTTCTTC,CASSNIAGNEQFF
many,TRBJ1-5,TRBV2,TRBD1,TGTGCCAGCAGCCGACAGGGTTATAGCAATCAGCCCCAGCATTTT,CASSRQGYSNQPQHF
many,TRBJ2-3,TRBV11-2,TRBD2,TGTGCCAGCAGCTTAGAGAGTTGGGGCCAGCGGGAGATAGATACGCAGTATTTT,CASSLESWGQREIDTQYF
few,TRBJ1-2,TRBV15,NA,TGTGCCACCAGCAGCCAGGGGTTTGGGTATGGCTACACCTTC,CATSSQGFGYGYTF
NA,TRBJ2-2,TRBV9,NA,TGTGCCAGCAGCGTAGTAGAGGTTACGAACATCGGGGAGCTGTTTTTT,CASSVVEVTNIGELFF
many,TRBJ2-2,TRBV7-8,TRBD1,TGTGCCAGCAGCTTAGAAAGGGGGGGACAGGGCAAAACCGGGGAGCTGTTTTTT,CASSLERGGQGKTGELFF
many,TRBJ1-5,TRBV20-1,NA,TGCAGTGCCCCCCGTGGGGCGAACAATCAGCCCCAGCATTTT,CSAPRGANNQPQHF
many,TRBJ2-5,TRBV11-1,TRBD1,TGTGCCAGCAGCTTACACCGGACAGGACACCAAGAGACCCAGTACTTC,CASSLHRTGHQETQYF
many,TRBJ2-7,TRBV6-2/TRBV6-3,NA,TGTGCCAGCAGTTACGTAGGGATCCACGAGCAGTACTTC,CASSYVGIHEQYF
NA,TRBJ2-2,TRBV5-4,NA,TGTGCCAGCAGCTTCCCTGGGCTGGGCACCGGGGAGCTGTTTTTT,CASSFPGLGTGELFF
many,TRBJ1-1,TRBV2,NA,TGTGCCAGCAACGGACACATGAACACTGAAGCTTTCTTT,CASNGHMNTEAFF
many,TRBJ1-1,TRBV28,NA,TGTGCCAGCAGTTTCCAGGGCTGGACTGAAGCTTTCTTT,CASSFQGWTEAFF
many,TRBJ2-3,TRBV6-5,NA,TGTGCCAGCAGTTACTCGAGACAGGCTATCACAGATACGCAGTATTTT,CASSYSRQAITDTQYF
many,TRBJ2-7,TRBV3-1,TRBD2,TGTGCCAGCAGCCAAGCAAGCGGGAGTGTTTACGAGCAGTACTTC,CASSQASGSVYEQYF
many,TRBJ1-4,TRBV2,TRBD1,TGTGCCAGCATACTGACAGGGGCTAATGAAAAACTGTTTTTT,CASILTGANEKLFF
many,TRBJ1-2,TRBV12-3/TRBV12-4,NA,TGTGCCAGCAGTTCCCTCCACAGGGAGGATGGCTACACCTTC,CASSSLHREDGYTF
many,TRBJ1-1,TRBV20-1,NA,TGCAGTGCTCCGGACAGACGGGGCACTGAAGCTTTCTTT,CSAPDRRGTEAFF
few,TRBJ2-5,TRBV20-1,NA,TGCAGTGCTATGGGCCGAGAGACCCAGTACTTC,CSAMGRETQYF
few,TRBJ1-1,TRBV9,TRBD1,TGTGCCAGCAGCCCAGGGGGCATCCTCGGAAACACTGAAGCTTTCTTT,CASSPGGILGNTEAFF